The sample holds many counts of the clone carrying this T cell receptor (beta chain). The data stem from a study of glioma-infiltrating T cells. The CDR3 is 15 residues long. Trimming pared 4 bases from V and 0 bases from J, leaving 12 bases between. Germline loops: CDR1 MDHEN, CDR2 SYDVKM. The iRepertoire nested amplicon-rescue multiplex PCR amplified TCR alpha and beta CDR3s from RNA. Tissue mRNA or PBMC total RNA, about 95-450 ng, went into one-step reverse transcription and amplification. TCRdb reprocessed the multiplex PCR reads with MiXCR, giving one entry per CDR3 protein. This table has around 390,000 distinct CDR3 sequences, about 40% appearing once.

The specimen was glioma tissue, nonneoplastic brain tissue, or PBMCs (not recorded which). The TCR originated in a human donor with low-grade glioma or glioblastoma, undergoing nonglioma brain surgery, or in good health (not recorded which). V gene TRBV28 combines with J gene TRBJ1-1, with D possibly being TRBD1 (5 bases). CDR3 protein: CASSSPGTMNTEAFF. In DNA form, the CDR3 reads TGTGCCAGCAGTTCCCCCGGGACGATGAACACTGAAGCTTTCTTT.